The entry that follows covers one T cell receptor (beta chain) sequence. The data belong to a study of T cell changes during pregnancy in multiple sclerosis. Generated by immunoSEQ multiplex PCR, the TCRdb table keeps only in-frame clones and is missing some. This table has fewer than 70,000 clones, about 92% appearing once. CDR1 is SGHTA and CDR2 is FQGNSA in the germline V gene. CDR3 length: 14 amino acids. J gave up 6 bases and V 5 bases, and 4 bases lay outside the gene matches. This sequence was found in a female donor in good health, enrolled as a control in a pregnancy study. This chain joins TRBV7-2 and TRBJ1-6; 7 bases map to TRBD1. This material consisted of CD8+ T cells from peripheral blood mononuclear cells, taken in the third trimester of pregnancy. The CDR3 nucleotides are TGTGCCAGCAGCCGCGGGACAGTTAATTCACCCCTCCACTTT. Amino acid sequence: CASSRGTVNSPLHF.